The sequence of this TCR beta chain was determined in a study of blood T cell repertoires in COVID-19. Study details: Acute and convalescent COVID-19 specimens originated in the United States, Italy and Spain. Sources were T cells, B-cell-depleted T cells, or PBMCs; the material itself was cDNA or gDNA.

In the authors' workflow: The authors estimated nucleated cell counts from reference gene primer amplification. TCRdb's table, derived via immunoSEQ multiplex PCR, lists solely in-frame clones and lacks some. V and J calls plus clone size are reproduced from that table; the DNA served to infer D and trimming. The sample records fewer than 450,000 clones, approximately 89% being singletons. The Seattle patients joined while their infection was active and were tracked longitudinally afterward. The TCR comes from a woman aged 45-65 years with COVID-19, enrolled during active disease. Sequences were obtained from peripheral blood.

The CDR3 coding sequence is TGTGCCAGCAGTGGGATAGGTGTGGAGACTGAAGCTTTCTTT. This sequence encodes CASSGIGVETEAFF. The V call is TRBV2, the J call TRBJ1-1; D is undetermined. V lost 4 bases to trimming and J lost 5 bases, with 14 bases between them. Germline V gene data show CDR1 as SNHLY and CDR2 as FYNNEI. This CDR3 has 14 amino acids.